The count of the clone carrying this TCR beta chain is one. V shed 4 bases and J 1 base; nucleotides not matched to a gene: 7. The germline V gene has CDR1 SGHRS and CDR2 YFSETQ. The CDR3 has 15 residues. This PCR relied on a set of 60 Vbeta primers and 13 Jbeta primers. Profiled with immunoSEQ multiplex PCR; TCRdb holds only in-frame clones, not every one. Here the sample spans 170,000 or so clones, around 72% being singletons. The data were taken from a study of cytomegalovirus exposure and HLA in healthy donors. The chain links TRBV5-1 to TRBJ2-7; 8 nucleotides match TRBD1. The sample was PBMCs. This receptor was taken from a woman aged 50 to 60 in good health and CMV-seropositive. In nucleotides, the CDR3 is TGCGCCAGCAGCCCTCGACAGGGGCCTTCCTACGAGCAGTACTTC. Translating it yields CASSPRQGPSYEQYF.